This TCR beta chain derives from a study of cytomegalovirus exposure and HLA in healthy donors. This clone turned up a few times. Its antigen is unidentified. V gave up 3 bases and J gave up 5 bases; unmatched junction bases: 3. Germline CDR1 reads SGHKS; CDR2 reads YYEKEE (reference sequence). CDR3 length: 14 amino acids. PCR used 60 Vbeta primers and 13 Jbeta primers. Repertoires were generated with immunoSEQ multiplex PCR, while TCRdb's copy carries only in-frame clones and drops some. Of 90,000 to 130,000 clones in the sample, approximately 84% were seen once. Regarding the study as a whole: In a later analysis, TCR beta V- and J-gene trimming showed a link to a missense DCLRE1C variant.

V and J are TRBV5-5 and TRBJ2-2, with 8 positions matching TRBD2. The sample was PBMCs. This TCR was sampled from a man in his forties or fifties in good health and CMV-seronegative. CDR3 nucleotides: TGTGCCAGCAGCTCCGGGACTAGTACCGGGGAGCTGTTTTTT. This encodes CASSSGTSTGELFF.